This is a list of T cell receptor beta chains from one sample in a study of molecular identifiers for immune sequencing clone quantification. TCRdb fed the PCR reads into MiXCR, producing one record per CDR3 protein. The table records about half a million distinct CDR3 sequences, around a fifth of them present only once. Sequencing was done on a sample of naive CD8+ T cells from blood, with Jurkat cell RNA spiked in. These receptors were taken from a human donor in good health. Some libraries in this study had Jurkat cell RNA spiked in. Both conserved end residues are part of each CDR3. The D gene is left open where the match is weak. Only part of the rows carry a size: once, few, many, or a class if the clone is expanded.

cdr3_aa,cdr3_nt,clone_size,d_call,v_call,j_call
CASRWTGVSYEQYF,TGTGCCAGCAGGTGGACAGGGGTCTCCTACGAGCAGTACTTC,NA,TRBD1,TRBV11-3,TRBJ2-7
CASSQGPRQRDEQFF,TGTGCCAGCAGCCAAGGACCGCGCCAGAGAGACGAGCAGTTCTTC,NA,NA,TRBV3-1,TRBJ2-1
CAISKGGLETQYF,TGTGCCATCAGTAAAGGGGGCCTAGAGACCCAGTACTTC,few,TRBD1,TRBV10-3,TRBJ2-5
CASRADTDTQYF,TGTGCCAGCAGGGCAGACACAGATACGCAGTATTTT,many,NA,TRBV7-9,TRBJ2-3
CAISGASYEQYF,TGTGCCATCTCCGGGGCCTCCTACGAGCAGTACTTC,many,NA,TRBV7-9,TRBJ2-7
CASSQARDTQYF,TGCGCCAGCAGCCAAGCTCGGGATACGCAGTATTTT,many,NA,TRBV4-1,TRBJ2-3
CSAKARAPQVDF,TGCAGTGCTAAGGCTAGGGCACCCCAAGTGGATTTC,NA,NA,TRBV20-1,TRBJ1-4
CASSESPPDTQYF,TGCGCCAGCAGTGAGTCCCCGCCGGATACGCAGTATTTT,NA,NA,TRBV10-1,TRBJ2-3
CASSLPQGMNTEAFF,TGTGCCAGCAGCTTACCACAGGGGATGAACACTGAAGCTTTCTTT,NA,TRBD1,TRBV7-9,TRBJ1-1
CASWDANYGYTF,TGTGCCAGCTGGGACGCTAACTATGGCTACACCTTC,NA,NA,TRBV2,TRBJ1-2
CASSPGQGALYEQYF,TGTGCCAGCAGCCCCGGACAGGGGGCGCTTTACGAGCAGTACTTC,NA,TRBD1,TRBV7-2,TRBJ2-7
CASTPAASSNYGYTF,TGTGCCAGTACCCCGGCGGCATCAAGTAACTATGGCTACACCTTC,NA,NA,TRBV19,TRBJ1-2
CASKLVGANQPQHF,TGTGCCAGCAAACTAGTGGGAGCCAATCAGCCCCAGCATTTT,NA,NA,TRBV27,TRBJ1-5
CASSQEEGPETQYF,TGCGCCAGCAGCCAAGAGGAGGGGCCAGAGACCCAGTACTTC,few,NA,TRBV4-1,TRBJ2-5
CASSRWTGFYEQFF,TGTGCCAGCAGCCGATGGACAGGTTTCTATGAGCAGTTCTTC,NA,TRBD1,TRBV5-6,TRBJ2-1
CASSYSSSVADTQYF,TGTGCCAGCAGTTACTCGAGCTCAGTGGCAGATACGCAGTATTTT,NA,NA,TRBV6-5,TRBJ2-3
CASSLVAAGGETQYF,TGTGCCAGCAGCTTGGTGGCAGCTGGGGGAGAGACCCAGTACTTC,NA,NA,TRBV5-6,TRBJ2-5
CASSLGRSAFF,TGTGCCAGCAGCCTTGGGCGATCCGCTTTCTTT,few,NA,TRBV13,TRBJ1-1
CASSLSAGVTGARGYTF,TGCGCCAGCAGCTTGTCCGCCGGGGTGACAGGGGCGCGAGGCTACACCTTC,many,TRBD1,TRBV5-1,TRBJ1-2
CASSIDPESSYNEQFF,TGTGCCAGTAGTATAGATCCGGAAAGCTCCTACAATGAGCAGTTCTTC,few,NA,TRBV19,TRBJ2-1
CASSRIKGTKEEAFF,TGCGCCAGCAGCCGAATTAAGGGGACGAAAGAAGAAGCTTTCTTT,many,NA,TRBV4-1,TRBJ1-1
CASSQDISLAHLTDTQYF,TGTGCCAGCAGCCAAGATATATCCCTAGCTCACCTTACAGATACGCAGTATTTT,many,NA,TRBV14,TRBJ2-3
CASSLEDPKGGELFF,TGTGCCAGCAGTTTAGAGGACCCCAAGGGGGGGGAGCTGTTTTTT,NA,NA,TRBV12-3/TRBV12-4,TRBJ2-2
CASSYDRDRGETGELFF,TGTGCCAGCAGTTATGACCGGGACAGGGGTGAAACCGGGGAGCTGTTTTTT,NA,TRBD1,TRBV7-6,TRBJ2-2
CAISEGGPGNEQFF,TGTGCCATCAGTGAAGGGGGCCCGGGGAATGAGCAGTTCTTC,many,TRBD1,TRBV10-3,TRBJ2-1
CSARVFGSSGGNTGELFF,TGCAGTGCTAGAGTTTTTGGTAGTAGCGGGGGGAACACCGGGGAGCTGTTTTTT,few,TRBD2,TRBV20-1,TRBJ2-2
CATSDLQAGADEQFF,TGTGCCACCAGTGATTTGCAAGCGGGAGCAGATGAGCAGTTCTTC,many,TRBD2,TRBV24-1,TRBJ2-1
CASSPTFGEMNTEAFF,TGTGCCAGCAGCCCCACCTTTGGGGAAATGAACACTGAAGCTTTCTTT,many,NA,TRBV28,TRBJ1-1
CSANLGLALEQYF,TGCAGTGCTAACCTGGGACTAGCGCTCGAGCAGTACTTC,many,TRBD2,TRBV20-1,TRBJ2-7
CASSKLGGTEAFF,TGTGCCAGCAGTAAGCTAGGGGGCACTGAAGCTTTCTTT,few,NA,TRBV6-5,TRBJ1-1
CAWSTEGAYGYTF,TGTGCCTGGAGTACTGAGGGGGCCTATGGCTACACCTTC,NA,TRBD1,TRBV30,TRBJ1-2
CASRDRDLGAKNIQYF,TGTGCCAGCAGGGACCGGGACCTCGGGGCCAAAAACATTCAGTACTTC,few,NA,TRBV12-3/TRBV12-4,TRBJ2-4
CASSQAGWTSGKTQYF,TGTGCCAGCAGCCAAGCGGGTTGGACTAGCGGAAAGACCCAGTACTTC,NA,TRBD2,TRBV3-1,TRBJ2-5
CASREGQLTGELFF,TGTGCCAGCAGGGAAGGACAGCTCACCGGGGAGCTGTTTTTT,many,NA,TRBV2,TRBJ2-2
CASSPPTSSYGQYF,TGCGCCAGCAGCCCCCCGACCAGCTCCTACGGGCAGTACTTC,NA,NA,TRBV4-1,TRBJ2-7
CASSLAFGGRTEAFF,TGTGCCAGCAGCTTAGCGTTCGGAGGGAGGACTGAAGCTTTCTTT,many,NA,TRBV7-9,TRBJ1-1
CASSQVVSTGPTNEKLFF,TGCGCCAGCAGCCAAGTTGTTAGCACGGGACCAACTAATGAAAAACTGTTTTTT,few,NA,TRBV4-1,TRBJ1-4
CAISDFGQGDTQYF,TGTGCCATCAGTGATTTTGGGCAGGGGGATACGCAGTATTTT,few,NA,TRBV10-3,TRBJ2-3
CAWSVGTGGYEQYF,TGTGCCTGGAGTGTGGGGACAGGGGGCTACGAGCAGTACTTC,NA,TRBD1,TRBV30,TRBJ2-7
CASSEDTTGELFF,TGTGCCAGCAGTGAGGACACTACCGGGGAGCTGTTTTTT,NA,NA,TRBV6-1,TRBJ2-2
CASSPTGTGSAGELFF,TGTGCCAGCAGTCCCACCGGGACAGGGTCGGCCGGGGAGCTGTTTTTT,few,TRBD1,TRBV27,TRBJ2-2
CASSVSSYEQYF,TGTGCCAGCAGCGTCAGCTCCTACGAGCAGTACTTC,many,NA,TRBV7-2,TRBJ2-7
CAWGGLAGAGLIGEQFF,TGTGCCTGGGGGGGACTAGCGGGGGCGGGCCTCATTGGTGAGCAGTTCTTC,NA,TRBD2,TRBV30,TRBJ2-1
CASSIDGYRPQHF,TGTGCCAGTAGTATAGACGGTTATCGGCCCCAGCATTTT,NA,NA,TRBV19,TRBJ1-5
CASRGLGRNEQFF,TGTGCCAGCAGGGGGCTAGGACGCAATGAGCAGTTCTTC,few,NA,TRBV2,TRBJ2-1
CASSYSIGGEAFF,TGTGCCAGCAGTTACTCGATCGGGGGGGAAGCTTTCTTT,few,NA,TRBV6-5,TRBJ1-1
CASSHRQVGGEQYF,TGCGCCAGCAGCCACAGACAGGTAGGGGGTGAGCAGTACTTC,many,NA,TRBV4-1,TRBJ2-7
CASSLGQKNTGELFF,TGTGCCAGCTCACTGGGGCAAAAGAACACCGGGGAGCTGTTTTTT,NA,NA,TRBV18,TRBJ2-2
CASSQGYVLAGQETQYF,TGCGCCAGCAGCCAAGGTTATGTGCTAGCGGGCCAAGAGACCCAGTACTTC,few,TRBD2,TRBV4-1,TRBJ2-5
CASSISSRGTEAFF,TGTGCCAGTAGTATAAGCTCCCGGGGGACTGAAGCTTTCTTT,many,NA,TRBV19,TRBJ1-1